This TCR beta chain was profiled in a study of OX40 agonist ivuxolimab in advanced cancers. The germline V gene has CDR1 SGHRS and CDR2 YFSETQ. After removal of 4 bases from V and 3 bases from J, the junction contained 6 bases not matched to a gene. The CDR3 length is 15 residues. Libraries were prepared by immunoSEQ multiplex PCR; TCRdb keeps only in-frame clonotypes and omits some of them. The table has around 50,000 clones, about 89% seen once. The source was CD4+ or CD8+ T cells sorted from blood, collected in a trial of the OX40 agonist ivuxolimab. The J gene is TRBJ1-2, the V gene TRBV5-1; TRBD1 agrees at 10 bases. The TCR was taken from an adult with an advanced solid tumor such as melanoma, head and neck, liver or kidney cancer. The chain's CDR3 is CASSELGQGDYGYTF. The CDR3 DNA is TGCGCCAGCAGCGAACTAGGACAGGGGGACTATGGCTACACCTTC. Using reference TRBV5-1 and TRBJ1-2 for the parts outside the CDR3, the full variable domain is KAGVTQTPRYLIKTRGQQVTLSCSPISGHRSVSWYQQTPGQGLQFLFEYFSETQRNKGNFPGRFSGRQFSNSRSEMNVSTLELGDSALYLCASSELGQGDYGYTFGSGTRLTVV.